This T cell receptor (beta chain) stems from a study of blood T cells in healthy people across ages. Primers used in a second PCR of roughly 6 to 12 cycles were a sample-barcoded 5' primer and a J-beta primer mix. MiXCR, run by TCRdb on the 5' RACE reads, gives a single entry per CDR3 protein. This table holds around 1.5 million distinct CDR3 sequences, 45% to 70% found once. This CDR3 has 16 amino acids. Deletions cut 4 bases from V and 3 bases from J, with 19 bases between. This TCR was sampled from a man aged 18 to 30 in good health. Material: blood. The chain joins TRBV12-3 or TRBV12-4 to TRBJ2-7; D gene uncertain. CDR3 amino acids: CASSSSLSRQSYEQYF. The CDR3 DNA reads TGTGCCAGCAGTTCTTCCCTCTCAAGGCAGAGCTACGAGCAGTACTTC.